The rows below give T cell receptor beta chains drawn from one sample of a study of blood T cell repertoires in COVID-19. This table comes from immunoSEQ multiplex PCR, and its TCRdb copy is limited to in-frame clones, with some not included. The profile covers tens of thousands of clones, with 75% to 90% appearing a single time and over 8% taken by the ten largest. The sample comprised peripheral blood. The receptors stem from a human donor in a cohort sampled during active COVID-19. The CDR3 runs from the conserved cysteine through the conserved F or W. Fields, in order: V gene, D gene, J gene, clone size, CDR3 DNA, CDR3 protein. The D gene is left open where the match is weak. Some rows have no size entry. The others give once, few or many, or a class for an expanded clone.

v_gene: TRBV12-3/TRBV12-4; d_gene: .; j_gene: TRBJ1-1; abundance: .; CDR3nt: TGTGCCAGCACCCTCCGGGTGAACACTGAAGCTTTCTTT; CDR3aa: CASTLRVNTEAFF
v_gene: TRBV2; d_gene: TRBD1; j_gene: TRBJ2-7; abundance: .; CDR3nt: TGTGCCAGCAGCATTGGGACAGGGAGCGAGCAGTACTTC; CDR3aa: CASSIGTGSEQYF
v_gene: TRBV5-6; d_gene: .; j_gene: TRBJ1-2; abundance: .; CDR3nt: TGTGCCAGCAGCTTGGGGCAGGGCGTGCATGGCTACACCTTC; CDR3aa: CASSLGQGVHGYTF
v_gene: TRBV27; d_gene: .; j_gene: TRBJ1-2; abundance: .; CDR3nt: TGTGCCAGCAGTCCCACGGTTATGCTTAACTATGGCTACACCTTC; CDR3aa: CASSPTVMLNYGYTF
v_gene: TRBV18; d_gene: TRBD2; j_gene: TRBJ2-7; abundance: .; CDR3nt: TGTGCCAGCTCACCTTCTAGCGGGGGGCTTAGCGAGCAGTACTTC; CDR3aa: CASSPSSGGLSEQYF
v_gene: TRBV7-9; d_gene: .; j_gene: TRBJ2-7; abundance: .; CDR3nt: TGTGCCAGCAGCCCATCATTTCGGCGGGCCTCCTACGAGCAGTACTTC; CDR3aa: CASSPSFRRASYEQYF
v_gene: TRBV5-1; d_gene: TRBD1; j_gene: TRBJ1-6; abundance: .; CDR3nt: TGCGCCAGCAGCAGGGATGTGGGACAGGGTTCACCCCTCCACTTT; CDR3aa: CASSRDVGQGSPLHF
v_gene: TRBV9; d_gene: TRBD2; j_gene: TRBJ2-1; abundance: .; CDR3nt: TGTGCCAGCAGCGCCCGACTAGCGGGAGGAAGTTACAATGAGCAGTTCTTC; CDR3aa: CASSARLAGGSYNEQFF
v_gene: TRBV2; d_gene: .; j_gene: TRBJ2-2; abundance: once; CDR3nt: TGTGCCAGCAGTGTCTATATCCCGACCGGGGAGCTGTTTTTT; CDR3aa: CASSVYIPTGELFF
v_gene: TRBV12-3/TRBV12-4; d_gene: .; j_gene: TRBJ1-5; abundance: .; CDR3nt: TGTGCCAGCAGTTACACCGGGGATCAGCCCCAGCATTTT; CDR3aa: CASSYTGDQPQHF
v_gene: TRBV6-5; d_gene: .; j_gene: TRBJ1-6; abundance: .; CDR3nt: TGTGCCAGCAGTCGCAGCTCCTATAATTCACCCCTCCACTTT; CDR3aa: CASSRSSYNSPLHF
v_gene: TRBV16; d_gene: .; j_gene: TRBJ1-2; abundance: .; CDR3nt: TGTGCCAGCAGCCAATCGCGTGGTCCCGTCTATGGCTACACCTTC; CDR3aa: CASSQSRGPVYGYTF
v_gene: TRBV9; d_gene: .; j_gene: TRBJ1-1; abundance: .; CDR3nt: TGTGCCAGCAGCGTAGTTCCGGGGGGAGCGAACACTGAAGCTTTCTTT; CDR3aa: CASSVVPGGANTEAFF
v_gene: TRBV7-2; d_gene: TRBD1; j_gene: TRBJ2-5; abundance: .; CDR3nt: TGTGCCAGCAGCAAGACAGGGAATAAAGAGACCCAGTACTTC; CDR3aa: CASSKTGNKETQYF
v_gene: TRBV28; d_gene: .; j_gene: TRBJ2-7; abundance: .; CDR3nt: TGTGCCACACAGGGAAAACCCTACGAGCAGTACTTC; CDR3aa: CATQGKPYEQYF
v_gene: TRBV5-6; d_gene: TRBD2; j_gene: TRBJ2-2; abundance: .; CDR3nt: TGTGCCAGCATCGGGGGACTAGAGACCGGGGAGCTGTTTTTT; CDR3aa: CASIGGLETGELFF
v_gene: TRBV28; d_gene: TRBD2; j_gene: TRBJ2-7; abundance: .; CDR3nt: TGTGCCAGCAGCACGGGGGGGGTAGGGTCCTACGAGCAGTACTTC; CDR3aa: CASSTGGVGSYEQYF
v_gene: TRBV5-5; d_gene: TRBD1; j_gene: TRBJ1-5; abundance: .; CDR3nt: TGTGCCAGCAGTCCCGGGACAGGGGGCTCGGGCAATCAGCCCCAGCATTTT; CDR3aa: CASSPGTGGSGNQPQHF
v_gene: TRBV11-2; d_gene: TRBD1; j_gene: TRBJ1-2; abundance: once; CDR3nt: TGTGCCAGCAGCTCACTCCGATCCCAGGGGGATAATAACTATGGCTACACCTTC; CDR3aa: CASSSLRSQGDNNYGYTF
v_gene: TRBV9; d_gene: .; j_gene: TRBJ2-7; abundance: .; CDR3nt: TGTGCCAGCAGCCCGGCGGGCTACGAGCAGTACTTC; CDR3aa: CASSPAGYEQYF
v_gene: TRBV29-1; d_gene: TRBD1; j_gene: TRBJ2-2; abundance: .; CDR3nt: TGCAGCGCTAAGGGACAGGCAAACACCGGGGAGCTGTTTTTT; CDR3aa: CSAKGQANTGELFF
v_gene: TRBV28; d_gene: TRBD2; j_gene: TRBJ2-5; abundance: .; CDR3nt: TGTGCCAGCAGTCCGGGGGGGAACTCTGGGGAGACCCAGTACTTC; CDR3aa: CASSPGGNSGETQYF
v_gene: TRBV11-3; d_gene: .; j_gene: TRBJ1-6; abundance: .; CDR3nt: TGTGCCAGCAGCTTGGACAGTCCACCCCTCCACTTT; CDR3aa: CASSLDSPPLHF
v_gene: TRBV5-1; d_gene: TRBD2; j_gene: TRBJ2-3; abundance: .; CDR3nt: TGCGCCAGCAGCGGCGGGAGCAGCACAGATACGCAGTATTTT; CDR3aa: CASSGGSSTDTQYF
v_gene: TRBV5-1; d_gene: TRBD1; j_gene: TRBJ2-1; abundance: .; CDR3nt: TGCGCCAGCAGCTGGGACAGTGACGGGGCCAGGAGCGAGCAGTTCTTC; CDR3aa: CASSWDSDGARSEQFF
v_gene: TRBV6-1; d_gene: .; j_gene: TRBJ2-5; abundance: .; CDR3nt: TGTGCCACCCGGACTACTAAAGAGACCCAGTACTTC; CDR3aa: CATRTTKETQYF
v_gene: TRBV27; d_gene: .; j_gene: TRBJ2-6; abundance: .; CDR3nt: TGTGCCAGCAGCCGTGACCTCGGGGGGGCCAACGTCCTGACTTTC; CDR3aa: CASSRDLGGANVLTF
v_gene: TRBV7-8; d_gene: TRBD1; j_gene: TRBJ2-4; abundance: .; CDR3nt: TGTGCCAGCAGCCTAAATGACAGGGCCCTAGCCAAAAACATTCAGTACTTC; CDR3aa: CASSLNDRALAKNIQYF
v_gene: TRBV9; d_gene: TRBD1; j_gene: TRBJ1-6; abundance: .; CDR3nt: TGTGCCAGCAGCCACGGGACAGGGGGTAATTCACCCCTCCACTTT; CDR3aa: CASSHGTGGNSPLHF
v_gene: TRBV9; d_gene: TRBD2; j_gene: TRBJ2-7; abundance: few; CDR3nt: TGTGCCAGCAGCGTAGAAATTAGCGGGAACACCTACGAGCAGTACTTC; CDR3aa: CASSVEISGNTYEQYF
v_gene: TRBV14; d_gene: .; j_gene: TRBJ2-7; abundance: few; CDR3nt: TGTGCCAGCAGCCGTCTGGGGCTGAGTAGGTACGAGCAGTACTTC; CDR3aa: CASSRLGLSRYEQYF
v_gene: TRBV4-1; d_gene: .; j_gene: TRBJ2-4; abundance: .; CDR3nt: TGCGCCAGCAGCCCCCGAACACTACAGGGTATAGAGTCGGCCAAAAACATTCAGTACTTC; CDR3aa: CASSPRTLQGIESAKNIQYF
v_gene: TRBV7-2; d_gene: .; j_gene: TRBJ1-2; abundance: .; CDR3nt: TGTGCCAGCAGCTTTCGCTATGGCTACACCTTC; CDR3aa: CASSFRYGYTF
v_gene: TRBV5-4; d_gene: TRBD2; j_gene: TRBJ2-5; abundance: once; CDR3nt: TGTGCCAGCCGGCTAGCGGGGGGGCGGGAGACCCAGTACTTC; CDR3aa: CASRLAGGRETQYF
v_gene: TRBV11-2; d_gene: .; j_gene: TRBJ1-2; abundance: once; CDR3nt: TGTGCCAGCAGCTTAGTCTACAGGGCTGAAGGAGGCTACACCTTC; CDR3aa: CASSLVYRAEGGYTF
v_gene: TRBV7-2; d_gene: TRBD1; j_gene: TRBJ1-5; abundance: .; CDR3nt: TGTGCCAGCAGCTCAGGGGGATTACGGTCCAATCAGCCCCAGCATTTT; CDR3aa: CASSSGGLRSNQPQHF
v_gene: TRBV11-2; d_gene: TRBD1; j_gene: TRBJ2-3; abundance: .; CDR3nt: TGTGCCAGCAGCTTAGGACAGGGGACTAGCACAGATACGCAGTATTTT; CDR3aa: CASSLGQGTSTDTQYF
v_gene: TRBV3-1/TRBV3-2; d_gene: TRBD2; j_gene: TRBJ2-1; abundance: .; CDR3nt: TGTGCCAGCAGCCCCTGGACTAGCGGCAACAATGAGCAGTTCTTC; CDR3aa: CASSPWTSGNNEQFF
v_gene: TRBV19; d_gene: TRBD2; j_gene: TRBJ2-3; abundance: .; CDR3nt: TGTGCCAGTAGTTCCTTAGCGGGGGTGGCGGGCACAGATACGCAGTATTTT; CDR3aa: CASSSLAGVAGTDTQYF
v_gene: TRBV4-3; d_gene: .; j_gene: TRBJ1-1; abundance: .; CDR3nt: TGCGCCAGCAGCCAAGGACAGAACACTGAAGCTTTCTTT; CDR3aa: CASSQGQNTEAFF
v_gene: TRBV24-1; d_gene: .; j_gene: TRBJ2-7; abundance: .; CDR3nt: TGTGCCACCAGTGAAACAGGGACCTACGAGCAGTACTTC; CDR3aa: CATSETGTYEQYF
v_gene: TRBV30; d_gene: .; j_gene: TRBJ1-3; abundance: .; CDR3nt: TGTGCCTGGGGACGGGAAGCAAACACCATATATTTT; CDR3aa: CAWGREANTIYF
v_gene: TRBV6-4; d_gene: TRBD2; j_gene: TRBJ2-1; abundance: .; CDR3nt: TGTGCCAGCAGTCCAGCGGGAGACTACAATGAGCAGTTCTTC; CDR3aa: CASSPAGDYNEQFF
v_gene: TRBV11-3; d_gene: .; j_gene: TRBJ2-1; abundance: few; CDR3nt: TGTGCCAGCAGCTTAGGGCCCGAGGGAAGGGATGAGCAGTTCTTC; CDR3aa: CASSLGPEGRDEQFF
v_gene: TRBV3-1/TRBV3-2; d_gene: TRBD2; j_gene: TRBJ2-2; abundance: once; CDR3nt: TGTGCCAGCAGCTTACGAGGTAGCGGGGGGTTTATCGGGGAGCTGTTTTTT; CDR3aa: CASSLRGSGGFIGELFF
v_gene: TRBV6-2/TRBV6-3; d_gene: .; j_gene: TRBJ1-6; abundance: .; CDR3nt: TGTGCCAGCAGCCCGGACATCTCCTCTGGGTCACCCCTCCACTTT; CDR3aa: CASSPDISSGSPLHF
v_gene: TRBV2; d_gene: .; j_gene: TRBJ1-5; abundance: .; CDR3nt: TGTGCCAGCACTGAGACAGGAAATCAGCCCCAGCATTTT; CDR3aa: CASTETGNQPQHF
v_gene: TRBV5-1; d_gene: .; j_gene: TRBJ1-1; abundance: .; CDR3nt: TGCGCCAGCAGCTTGGTGGTAGGGGGAAACACTGAAGCTTTCTTT; CDR3aa: CASSLVVGGNTEAFF
v_gene: TRBV11-2; d_gene: TRBD1; j_gene: TRBJ1-6; abundance: .; CDR3nt: TGTGCCAGCAGCCGCCCGGGACAGGGGTTGTATTCACCCCTCCACTTT; CDR3aa: CASSRPGQGLYSPLHF
v_gene: TRBV6-2/TRBV6-3; d_gene: .; j_gene: TRBJ2-3; abundance: .; CDR3nt: TGTGCCAGCAGCTTTCCAGGGTCATGGACGCAGTATTTT; CDR3aa: CASSFPGSWTQYF
v_gene: TRBV23-1; d_gene: TRBD2; j_gene: TRBJ2-3; abundance: .; CDR3nt: TGCGCCAGCAGTCCCTCGGGGACTAGCGGCACAGATACGCAGTATTTT; CDR3aa: CASSPSGTSGTDTQYF
v_gene: TRBV19; d_gene: TRBD2; j_gene: TRBJ2-2; abundance: .; CDR3nt: TGTGCCAGTATGACCGGGGCTCTACAGGGGGGACTAGCGGGAAGGAGCACCGGGGAGCTGTTTTTT; CDR3aa: CASMTGALQGGLAGRSTGELFF
v_gene: TRBV18; d_gene: .; j_gene: TRBJ2-5; abundance: .; CDR3nt: TGTGCCAGCTCACAAGCGGAGGCTGAAGAGACCCAGTACTTC; CDR3aa: CASSQAEAEETQYF
v_gene: TRBV7-8; d_gene: .; j_gene: TRBJ1-2; abundance: .; CDR3nt: TGTGCCAGCAGCGTAGCGGCAGCCCTGCGGGACTACACCTTC; CDR3aa: CASSVAAALRDYTF
v_gene: TRBV28; d_gene: .; j_gene: TRBJ1-1; abundance: .; CDR3nt: TGTGCCAGCAGTTCCCCGACAGGCTGGAACACTGAAGCTTTCTTT; CDR3aa: CASSSPTGWNTEAFF